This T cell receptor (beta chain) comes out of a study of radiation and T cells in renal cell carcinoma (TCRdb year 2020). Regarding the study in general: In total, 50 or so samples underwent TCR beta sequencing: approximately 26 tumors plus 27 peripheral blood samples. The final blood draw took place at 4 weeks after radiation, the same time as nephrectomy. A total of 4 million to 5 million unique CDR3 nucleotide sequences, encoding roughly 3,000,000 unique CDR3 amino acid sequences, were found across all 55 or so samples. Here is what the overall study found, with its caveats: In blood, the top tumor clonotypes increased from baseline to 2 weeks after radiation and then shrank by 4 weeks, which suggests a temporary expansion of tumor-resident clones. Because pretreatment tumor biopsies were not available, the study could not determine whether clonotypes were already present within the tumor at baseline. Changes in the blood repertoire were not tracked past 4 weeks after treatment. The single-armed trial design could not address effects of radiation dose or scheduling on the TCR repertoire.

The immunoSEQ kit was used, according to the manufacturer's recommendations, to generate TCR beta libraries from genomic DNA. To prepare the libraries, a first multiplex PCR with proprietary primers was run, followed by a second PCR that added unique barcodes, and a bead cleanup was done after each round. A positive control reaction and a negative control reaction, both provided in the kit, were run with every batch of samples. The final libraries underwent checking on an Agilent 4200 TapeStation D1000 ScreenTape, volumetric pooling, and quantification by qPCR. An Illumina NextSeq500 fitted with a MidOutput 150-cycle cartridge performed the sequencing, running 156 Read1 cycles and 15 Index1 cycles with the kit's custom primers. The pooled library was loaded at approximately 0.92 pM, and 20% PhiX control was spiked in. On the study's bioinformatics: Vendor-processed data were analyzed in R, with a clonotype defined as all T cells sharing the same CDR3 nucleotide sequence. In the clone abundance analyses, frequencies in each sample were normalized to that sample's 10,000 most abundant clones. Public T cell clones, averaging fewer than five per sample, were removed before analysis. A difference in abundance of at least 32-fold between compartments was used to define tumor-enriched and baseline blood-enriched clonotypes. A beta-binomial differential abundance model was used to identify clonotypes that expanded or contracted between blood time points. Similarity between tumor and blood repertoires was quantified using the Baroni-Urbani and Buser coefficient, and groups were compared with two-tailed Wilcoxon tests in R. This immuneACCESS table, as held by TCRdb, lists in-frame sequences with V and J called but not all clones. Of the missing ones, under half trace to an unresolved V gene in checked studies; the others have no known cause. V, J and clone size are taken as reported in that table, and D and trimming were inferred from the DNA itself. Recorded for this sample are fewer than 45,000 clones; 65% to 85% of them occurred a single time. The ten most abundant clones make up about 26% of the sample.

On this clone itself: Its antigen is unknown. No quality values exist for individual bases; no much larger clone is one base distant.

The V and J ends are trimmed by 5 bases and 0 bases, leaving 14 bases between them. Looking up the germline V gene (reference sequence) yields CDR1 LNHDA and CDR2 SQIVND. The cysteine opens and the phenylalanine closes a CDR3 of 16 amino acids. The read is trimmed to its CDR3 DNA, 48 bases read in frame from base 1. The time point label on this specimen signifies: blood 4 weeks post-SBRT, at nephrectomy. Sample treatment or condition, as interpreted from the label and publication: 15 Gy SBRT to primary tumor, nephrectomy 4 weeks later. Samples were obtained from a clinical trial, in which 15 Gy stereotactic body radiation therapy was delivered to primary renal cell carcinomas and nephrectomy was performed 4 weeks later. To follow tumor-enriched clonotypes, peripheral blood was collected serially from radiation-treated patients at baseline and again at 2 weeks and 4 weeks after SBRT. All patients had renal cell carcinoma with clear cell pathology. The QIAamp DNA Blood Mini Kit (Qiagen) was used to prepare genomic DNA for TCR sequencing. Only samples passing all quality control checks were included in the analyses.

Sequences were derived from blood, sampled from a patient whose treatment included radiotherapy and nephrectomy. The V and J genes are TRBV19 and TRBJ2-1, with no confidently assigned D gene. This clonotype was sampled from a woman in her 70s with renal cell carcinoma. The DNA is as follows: TGTGCCAGTAGTTGGGGAAGGCGGAGCTCCTACAATGAGCAGTTCTTC. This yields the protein CASSWGRRSSYNEQFF.